Given below is one T cell receptor (beta chain) in context. The target of this receptor is not known. The sample holds no much larger clone one base away, and base qualities are not on file. These data are taken from a study of vaccination and CD4 T cells after COVID-19 (dated by TCRdb to between 2021 and 2022). Background for the entire study: In the convalescent cohort there were six males and four females, among whom were two Hispanic individuals, seven Caucasians, two Asians and one multiracial person. Participants got two doses of the Pfizer-BioNTech BNT162b2 vaccine (n=8) or two doses of the Moderna mRNA-1273 vaccine (n=2). Post-COVID blood samples were collected from convalescent patients a median of roughly 100 days after diagnosis, with a range of about 35 to 161 days. Post-vaccine blood samples were obtained a median of about 72 days after the second vaccine dose, with a range of about 14 to 250 days. The cultures were stimulated with overlapping spike peptide pools from SARS-CoV-2 and from the common cold coronaviruses HCoV-NL63, HCoV-OC43 and HCoV-229E. As controls, cultures received a CEFX viral epitope pool (the positive control), an HIV-1 Nef peptide pool (the negative control), or no peptide at all. In nine to eleven COVID-19 convalescent patients and a handful of infection-naive healthy vaccine recipients, researchers compared the spike-specific CD4+ TCR repertoire from before mRNA vaccination with the repertoire from after. Memory CD4+ T cell crossreactivity between SARS-CoV-2 and common cold coronavirus spike proteins was assessed at the TCR clonotype level in an earlier paper using these donors. The paper as a whole reports these results and caveats: The median count of SARS-CoV-2-reactive clonotypes went up from about 23 after infection to some 38 after vaccination, although the change was not significant. Among the post-vaccine SARS-CoV-2-reactive clones in convalescent patients, a median approximately 86% showed up only after vaccination, which suggests vaccine-specific priming. Nearly all vaccine-specific clones in convalescent patients (304 of 307) were mono-reactive for SARS-CoV-2 spike rather than cross-reactive with common cold coronaviruses. Relatively few convalescent patients were included in the study, and early timepoints after natural infection were not analyzed.

Germline trimming amounts to 1 base on V and 10 bases on J, with 13 as the count of junction bases outside the gene matches. CDR1 and CDR2 are read off the germline V gene as MRHNA and SNTAGT. From its cysteine to its phenylalanine, the CDR3 spans 16 amino acids. Only the CDR3 part of the read is kept: 48 bases, read in frame from the first base. The receptor library was made with PCR. DNA from cultured CD4+ T cells underwent TCR sequencing with the Oncomine TCR Beta short-read assay at the Johns Hopkins FTIC core. The QIAamp micro DNA kit was used to extract genomic DNA from the cultured CD4+ T cells. The Oncomine TCR Beta libraries from cultured CD4+ T cells were pooled using unique dual indexes and then sequenced on an Illumina iSeq 100. Per the authors' processing: Non-productive sequences were removed, and CDR3s not starting with C, not ending with F or W, or shorter than 7 amino acids were discarded. Antigen-specific clonotypes were identified using the MANAFEST web application through comparison of peptide-stimulated wells with reference and other culture wells. To be called positive, a clone needed an FDR below 0.05, an odds ratio above 5, and a productive frequency above 0.1% in at least two of three replicate wells. Cross-reactive clonotypes were defined as significantly expanded in both SARS-CoV-2 spike wells and at least one common cold coronavirus spike condition. CDR3 homology was assessed with Levenshtein distances (stringdist) and unrooted phylogenetic trees (ape) in R version 3.6.1. In-frame beta chains were kept once TCRdb had trimmed the public reads at Q25 with fastp and called clones with MiXCR. When rows share a CDR3 protein, they turn into one entry using the most common DNA and genes. The V and J calls were not made by the authors but by TCRdb's processing. The sample table lists around 8,000 distinct CDR3 sequences, about 46% of them with a count of one. Of the sample, about 15% falls within the top ten clones.

In the paper's terms, the treatment or condition label means: roughly 10-day PBMC culture with coronavirus spike peptide pools or control peptides (ViraFEST assay). CD4+ T cells from unexposed donors were collected before the COVID-19 pandemic (2011-2018). The ViraFEST assay, used in the study, expanded antigen-specific T cells with peptide pools and then identified the expanded clonotypes through TCR sequencing. Each well held some 2 million PBMCs cultured in IMDM containing approximately 5% human AB serum and 10 IU/ml IL-2, with 9 to 10 ug/ml peptide pools added. On days 3 and 7, half of the culture medium was replaced with fresh IL-2-containing medium. After around 11 days of culture, CD4+ T cells were isolated by negative selection with the EasySep CD4+ T cell isolation kit. As far as cell numbers permitted, CD4+ T cells from unexposed donors were tested for reactivity against SARS-CoV-2 S and N as well as four spike pools from common cold coronaviruses. PBMCs were separated from whole blood using Ficoll-Paque Plus gradient centrifugation and then either used fresh or cryopreserved at -140C. In general, triplicate wells were set up for every culture condition. The leukapheresis product used for the unexposed donors was purchased from a commercial source.

The receptor was isolated from a human donor in good health. Sequenced input: CD4+ T cells from blood, cultured in vitro. The chain joins TRBV6-4 to TRBJ2-1; a stretch of 7 junction bases matches TRBD1. The CDR3 has the sequence CASSDLAGQGVGEQFF. The bases read TGTGCCAGCAGTGACTTAGCCGGGCAGGGGGTTGGGGAGCAGTTCTTC.